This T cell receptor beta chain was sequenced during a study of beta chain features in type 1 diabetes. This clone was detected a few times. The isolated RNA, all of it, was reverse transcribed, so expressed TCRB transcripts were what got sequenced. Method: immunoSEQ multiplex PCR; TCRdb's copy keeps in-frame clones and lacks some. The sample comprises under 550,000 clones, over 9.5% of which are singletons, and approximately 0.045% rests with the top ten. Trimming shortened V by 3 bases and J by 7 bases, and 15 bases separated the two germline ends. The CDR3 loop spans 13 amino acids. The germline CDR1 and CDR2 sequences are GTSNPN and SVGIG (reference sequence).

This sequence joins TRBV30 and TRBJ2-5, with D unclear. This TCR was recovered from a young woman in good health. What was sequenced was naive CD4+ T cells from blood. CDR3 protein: CAWRPSPGATQYF. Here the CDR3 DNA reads TGTGCCTGGAGACCCTCACCTGGCGCGACCCAGTACTTC.